The 2 T cell receptor beta chains below come from one sample, sequenced in a study of shared clonotypes between healthy human individuals. TCRdb's copy holds only in-frame clones and misses some; the assay was immunoSEQ multiplex PCR. The sample has about 2.1 million clones, around 93% seen once. The naive CD8 population came from CD45RO-negative cells selected for CCR7, without terminally differentiated effector memory CD45RA+ cells. The sample comprised naive CD8+ T cells from PBMCs. All receptors come from a man between 18 and 29 years old in good health. Some clones in this sample may be carry-over from other donors' samples.

This rearrangement joins TRBV28 to TRBJ2-1; 13 bases align to TRBD2. The CDR3 consists of 16 residues. Germline loops: CDR1 MDHEN, CDR2 SYDVKM. V gave up 4 bases and J gave up 5 bases; unmatched junction bases: 5. The CDR3: CASSSGGTSGNNEQFF. The CDR3 coding sequence is TGTGCCAGCAGTTCCGGGGGGACTAGCGGGAACAATGAGCAGTTCTTC.

V usage is TRBV9 and J usage is TRBJ2-7, with a weak D call TRBD2 (6 bases). Germline values: CDR1 SGDLS, CDR2 YYNGEE. V was pared by 2 bases and J by 5 bases, with 20 bases between. The CDR3 has 16 residues. CDR3 sequence reads: CASSVDGTPSSNEQYF. CDR3 nucleotides: TGTGCCAGCAGCGTGGATGGGACTCCTTCTAGCAACGAGCAGTACTTC.